This TCR beta chain was sequenced during a study of T cell responses to AZD1222 COVID-19 vaccine (dated by TCRdb to about 2021). A note on the overall study: AZD1222 recipients whose second dose came at about 4 weeks and those whose second dose came at about 12 weeks were combined into one group, since spike-specific TCR depth and breadth did not differ between the two schedules. TCR sequencing covered about 230 trial participants: 207 given two doses of AZD1222 and about 26 given two doses of MenACWY control vaccine. Enrollment into the trials was organized by age into subgroups of 18-55, 56-69 and 70-plus years, and those subgroups contained about 160, 30 and 59 TCR-sequenced participants, respectively. Broader findings and caveats from the paper: Participants were mostly white British and included more females than males, and it was suggested by the authors that clonal diversity may have been underestimated. A significant rise in spike-specific TCR breadth and depth was observed after two AZD1222 doses relative to day 0 and relative to MenACWY recipients. CD4 TCRs associated with the vaccine covered the entire spike protein, and the dominant responses were in regions 160-218 and 743-854. No day 14 peak-response samples were available, so repertoires were characterized only after the peak T cell response. In the small 56-69-year group, the increase in depth fell short of significance, most likely because of low power. Conclusions about previously exposed vaccinees are limited, since just a handful of AZD1222 recipients were seropositive for SARS-CoV-2 at baseline. Reportedly, close to half of the unique spike-specific TCRs recognized epitopes lying outside the regions that are mutated in the B.1.351 and B.1.1.7 variants.

CDR1 KGHSH and CDR2 LQKENI were looked up in the germline V gene. The CDR3 starts with the cysteine, ends with the phenylalanine, and has 15 residues. Only the CDR3 portion is preserved as DNA: 45 bases, with reading frame beginning at the first base. V is pared back by 2 bases and J by 4 bases, with 9 bases lying between the germline termini. Sample time point, as interpreted from the label and publication: baseline before first vaccination. The vaccinee samples were drawn from two UK trials, COV001 and COV002, one of which was a single-blind randomized controlled phase 2/3 trial testing AZD1222 (ChAdOx1 nCoV-19) in healthy adults. For TCRbeta chain sequencing, PBMC samples were collected from trial participants at day 0 and at day 28 after the second dose. Worth noting for this clone: The antigen this receptor binds is unknown. No base-level quality is on record; no much larger clone is a single base apart.

The CDR3 regions of human TCRbeta chains were analyzed by immunosequencing. Turning to the authors' computational methods: TCRs in the repertoires were compared against a reference library of SARS-CoV-2-specific TCRs that had been generated with the MIRA antigen-specificity platform. Breadth meant the fraction of unique TCRs that were SARS-CoV-2-associated, whereas depth meant the fraction of total T cells that were SARS-CoV-2-associated. Using the MIRA data, each spike-specific TCR was assigned both to the spike region to which the TCR was reactive and to a CD4 or CD8 class. Log10-transformed breadth and depth values were compared by one-way ANOVA with Sidak's multiple comparisons tests. TCRdb retrieved this table from immuneACCESS and kept in-frame rearrangements only. Not all clones are present; in checked studies, unresolved V genes account for under half, and no reason is known for the remainder. That table is the source of V, J and clone size, and D and trimming were worked out from the DNA. Present in this sample are roughly 140,000 clones, around 88% of which were seen just once. Around 2.1% of the sample rests with the top ten.

The sequencing used peripheral blood, collected on day 0 of AZD1222 vaccination. Here the chain combines TRBV18 and TRBJ1-6; a tentative D match to TRBD1 spans 5 bases. This clonotype was obtained from an adult in good health. The CDR3 here reads CASSPGAAYNSPLHF. The base sequence is TGTGCCAGCTCACCAGGGGCAGCGTATAATTCACCCCTCCACTTT.